The rows below give T cell receptor beta chains drawn from one sample of a study of T-cell memory formation after mild COVID-19. TCRdb fed the 5' RACE reads into MiXCR, producing one record per CDR3 protein. The top ten hold roughly 29% of the sample, which has tens of thousands of distinct CDR3 sequences, 11% seen once. Sequencing used PBMCs or a T cell subset sorted from them (not recorded which). These receptor sequences come from a man aged 18-30 years who had mild COVID-19 (a few samples of this study predate the infection). Cell type and time point are not known. Both conserved end residues are trimmed from each CDR3.

TRBV2	ASRDLLNYGYT
TRBV3-1	ASSRNLAVQETQY
TRBV5-1	ASSAGLAGYSQETQY
TRBV6-2/TRBV6-3	ASSFQPRDGYT
TRBV6-2/TRBV6-3	ASSATGLVPDTQY
TRBV27	ASSSQGSYGYT
TRBV30	AWTIAGTGDYEQY
TRBV28	ASGGQPGELF
TRBV20-1	SARELGDRGIYEQY
TRBV7-9	ASSSTRAGASTDTQY
TRBV4-2	ASSQALLAGGHNEQF
TRBV3-1	ASSQDLGPAGTQY
TRBV5-8	ASSHVYGNSPLH
TRBV3-1	ASSQESRGGDDEQF
TRBV6-5	ASSRTGVMRRYEQY
TRBV4-3	ASSQEGALGIGTDTQY
TRBV29-1	SVDADRGSEDTQY
TRBV7-2	ASSAGGGHTEAF
TRBV4-3	ASSQAVPGGADTQY
TRBV18	ASSSITGGGTNEQF